This T cell receptor (beta chain) appears in the sequencing data of a study of blood T cell repertoires in COVID-19. Germline trimming cut 2 bases from V and 2 bases from J; bases unmatched to any gene: 2. Per the germline V gene, CDR1 is MGHRA and CDR2 is YSYEKL. CDR3 length equals 15 residues. Per the study methods: Amplifying reference gene primers gave estimates of nucleated cell counts. Produced via immunoSEQ multiplex PCR; TCRdb's table is partial and in-frame only. V and J calls and clone size follow that table, whereas D and trimming were derived from the DNA. The sample includes 200,000 to 300,000 clones, more than 85% of them seen just once.

Sequenced input: PBMCs or T cells enriched from blood (not recorded which). The TCR was taken from a woman in her 30s who had recovered from COVID-19. The V and J genes are TRBV4-1 and TRBJ1-3, with 8 bases matching TRBD1. CDR3 amino acids: CASSQLQGAGNTIYF. CDR3 DNA: TGCGCCAGCAGCCAACTACAGGGGGCTGGAAACACCATATATTTT.